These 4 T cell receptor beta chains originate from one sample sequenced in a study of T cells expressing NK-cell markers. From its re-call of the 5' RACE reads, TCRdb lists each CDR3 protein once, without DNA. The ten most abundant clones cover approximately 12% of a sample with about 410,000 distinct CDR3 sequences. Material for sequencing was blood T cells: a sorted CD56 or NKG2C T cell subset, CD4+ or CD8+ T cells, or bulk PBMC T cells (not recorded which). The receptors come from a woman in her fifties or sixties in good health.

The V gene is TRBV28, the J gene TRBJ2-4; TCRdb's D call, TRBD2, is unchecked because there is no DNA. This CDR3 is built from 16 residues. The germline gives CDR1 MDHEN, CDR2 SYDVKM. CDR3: CASSYPSWREGDIQYF.

CDR3: CASSSGSGIGELFF. The chain has TRBV5-1 and TRBJ2-2; TCRdb lists TRBD2, though no DNA is available to test this call. Germline V gene lookup returns CDR1 SGHRS and CDR2 YFSETQ. The CDR3 has 14 amino acids.

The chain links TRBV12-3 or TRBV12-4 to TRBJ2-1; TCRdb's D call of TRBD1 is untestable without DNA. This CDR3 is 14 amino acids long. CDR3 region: CASSSPTALYEQFF.

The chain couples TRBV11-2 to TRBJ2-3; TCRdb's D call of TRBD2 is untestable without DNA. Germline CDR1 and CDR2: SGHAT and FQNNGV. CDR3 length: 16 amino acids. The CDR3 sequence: CASSLSPGLSTDTQYF.